This T cell receptor (beta chain) emerged from a study of T-cell memory formation after mild COVID-19. Constant-segment primers were used for 5'RACE, and the resulting TCR alpha and TCR beta cDNA libraries carried sample barcodes and UMIs. Using its own MiXCR run on the 5' RACE reads, TCRdb lists one record per CDR3 protein. This table holds 140,000 or so distinct CDR3 sequences, 11% to 15% found once. Deletions cut 8 bases from V and 0 bases from J, with 13 bases between. CDR3 length equals 14 residues. Per the germline V gene, CDR1 is ENHRY and CDR2 is SYGVKD. This receptor was taken from an adult woman who had mild COVID-19 (a few samples of this study predate the infection). Cell type and time point are not known. Sequenced: PBMCs or a T cell subset sorted from them (not recorded which). The chain recombines TRBV10-3 with TRBJ2-5; D is possibly TRBD2 (6 bases). The chain's CDR3 is CAIGAGLNQETQYF. In nucleotides, the CDR3 is TGTGCCATCGGAGCGGGTCTTAACCAAGAGACCCAGTACTTC.